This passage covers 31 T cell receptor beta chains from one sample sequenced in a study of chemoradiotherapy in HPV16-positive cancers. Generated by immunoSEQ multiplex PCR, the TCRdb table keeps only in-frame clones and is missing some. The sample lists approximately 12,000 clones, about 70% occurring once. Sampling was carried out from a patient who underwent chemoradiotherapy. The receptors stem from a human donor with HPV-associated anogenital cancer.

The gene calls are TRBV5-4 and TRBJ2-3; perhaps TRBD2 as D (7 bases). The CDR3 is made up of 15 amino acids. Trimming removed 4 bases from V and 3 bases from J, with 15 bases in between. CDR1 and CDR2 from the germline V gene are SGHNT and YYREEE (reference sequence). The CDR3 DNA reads TGTGCCAGCAGCCCTGAGGGGGGGCGTACAGATACGCAGTATTTT. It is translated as CASSPEGGRTDTQYF.

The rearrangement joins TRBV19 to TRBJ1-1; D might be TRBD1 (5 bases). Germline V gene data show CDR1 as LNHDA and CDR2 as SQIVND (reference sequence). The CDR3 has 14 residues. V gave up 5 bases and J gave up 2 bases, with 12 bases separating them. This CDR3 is CASSLTAANTEAFF. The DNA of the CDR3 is TGTGCCAGTAGTCTGACAGCGGCAAACACTGAAGCTTTCTTT.

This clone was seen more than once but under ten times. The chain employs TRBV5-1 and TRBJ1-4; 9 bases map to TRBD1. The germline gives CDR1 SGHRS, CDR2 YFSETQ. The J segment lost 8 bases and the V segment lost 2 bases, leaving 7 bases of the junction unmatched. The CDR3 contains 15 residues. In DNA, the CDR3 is TGCGCCAGCAGCTTTCGACAGGGGGTTAGGGAAAAACTGTTTTTT. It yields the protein CASSFRQGVREKLFF.

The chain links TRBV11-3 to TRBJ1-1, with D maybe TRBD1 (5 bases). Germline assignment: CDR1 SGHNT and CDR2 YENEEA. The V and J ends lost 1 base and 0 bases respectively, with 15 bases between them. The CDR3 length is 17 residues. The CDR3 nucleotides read TGTGCCAGCAGCTTAGTCCCCTTCAGGGAGTTGAACACTGAAGCTTTCTTT. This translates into CASSLVPFRELNTEAFF.

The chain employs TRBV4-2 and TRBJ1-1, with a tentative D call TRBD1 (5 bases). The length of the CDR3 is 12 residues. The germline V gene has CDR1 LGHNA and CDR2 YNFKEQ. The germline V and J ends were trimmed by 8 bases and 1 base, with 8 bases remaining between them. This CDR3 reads CASLDRNTEAFF. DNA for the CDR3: TGTGCCAGCCTCGACAGGAACACTGAAGCTTTCTTT.

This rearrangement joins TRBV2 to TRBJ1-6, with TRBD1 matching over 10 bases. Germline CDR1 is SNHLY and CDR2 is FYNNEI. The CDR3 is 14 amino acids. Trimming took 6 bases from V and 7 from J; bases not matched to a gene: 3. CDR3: CASRRTGGNSPLHF. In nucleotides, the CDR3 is TGTGCCAGCAGGAGGACAGGGGGGAATTCACCCCTCCACTTT. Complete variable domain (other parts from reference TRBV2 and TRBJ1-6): EPEVTQTPSHQVTQMGQEVILRCVPISNHLYFYWYRQILGQKVEFLVSFYNNEISEKSEIFDDQFSVERPDGSNFTLKIRSTKLEDSAMYFCASRRTGGNSPLHFGNGTRLTVT.

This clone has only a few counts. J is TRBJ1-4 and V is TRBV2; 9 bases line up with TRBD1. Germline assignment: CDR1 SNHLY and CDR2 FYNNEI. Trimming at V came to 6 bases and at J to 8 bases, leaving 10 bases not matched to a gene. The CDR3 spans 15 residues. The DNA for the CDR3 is TGTGCCAGCAGAGGGACAGGGCTGGCGGAGGAAAAACTGTTTTTT. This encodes CASRGTGLAEEKLFF.

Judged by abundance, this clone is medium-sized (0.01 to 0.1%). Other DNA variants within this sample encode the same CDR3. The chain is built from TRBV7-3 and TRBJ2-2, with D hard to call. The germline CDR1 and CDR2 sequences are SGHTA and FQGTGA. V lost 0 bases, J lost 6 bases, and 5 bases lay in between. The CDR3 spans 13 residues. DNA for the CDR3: TGTGCCAGCAGCTTAACGGGCTCCGGGGAGCTGTTTTTT. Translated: CASSLTGSGELFF.

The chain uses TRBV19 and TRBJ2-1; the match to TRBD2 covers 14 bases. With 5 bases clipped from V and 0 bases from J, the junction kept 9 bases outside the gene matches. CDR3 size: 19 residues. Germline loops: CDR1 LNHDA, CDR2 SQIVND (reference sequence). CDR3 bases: TGTGCCAGTAGTTCCCTAGGGACTAGCGGGGGTGTCTCCTACAATGAGCAGTTCTTC. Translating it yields CASSSLGTSGGVSYNEQFF.

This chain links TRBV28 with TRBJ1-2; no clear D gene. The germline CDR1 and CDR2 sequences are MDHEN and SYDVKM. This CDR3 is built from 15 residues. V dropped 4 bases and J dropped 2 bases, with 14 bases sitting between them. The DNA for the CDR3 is TGTGCCAGCAGTTCCCCTGACGGAATCAACTATGGCTACACCTTC. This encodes CASSSPDGINYGYTF.

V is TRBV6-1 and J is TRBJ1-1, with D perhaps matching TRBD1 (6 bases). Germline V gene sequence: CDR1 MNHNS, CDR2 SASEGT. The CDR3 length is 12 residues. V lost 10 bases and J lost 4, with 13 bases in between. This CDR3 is CATTGGGTEAFF. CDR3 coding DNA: TGTGCCACTACTGGAGGGGGCACTGAAGCTTTCTTT.

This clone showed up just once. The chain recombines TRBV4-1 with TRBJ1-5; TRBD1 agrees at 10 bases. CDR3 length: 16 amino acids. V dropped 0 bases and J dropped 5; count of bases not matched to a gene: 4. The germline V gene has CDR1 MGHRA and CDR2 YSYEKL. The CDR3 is CASSQDSTGGHQPQHF. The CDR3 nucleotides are TGCGCCAGCAGCCAAGATTCGACAGGGGGCCATCAGCCCCAGCATTTT.

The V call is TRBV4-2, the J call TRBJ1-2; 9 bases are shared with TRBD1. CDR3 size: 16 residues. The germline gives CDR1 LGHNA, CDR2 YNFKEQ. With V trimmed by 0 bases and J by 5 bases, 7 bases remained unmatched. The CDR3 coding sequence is TGTGCCAGCAGCCAAGATGTGACAGGGGGGCGTTATGGCTACACCTTC. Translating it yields CASSQDVTGGRYGYTF.

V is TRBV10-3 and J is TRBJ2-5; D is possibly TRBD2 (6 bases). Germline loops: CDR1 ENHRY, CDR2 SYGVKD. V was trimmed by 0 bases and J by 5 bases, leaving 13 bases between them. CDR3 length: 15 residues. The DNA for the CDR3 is TGTGCCATCAGTGAGTCGCAGCGGGTGAGGGAGACCCAGTACTTC. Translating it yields CAISESQRVRETQYF.

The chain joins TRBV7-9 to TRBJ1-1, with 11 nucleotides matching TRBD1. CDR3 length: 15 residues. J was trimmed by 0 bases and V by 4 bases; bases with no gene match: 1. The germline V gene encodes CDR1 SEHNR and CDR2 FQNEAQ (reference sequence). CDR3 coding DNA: TGTGCCAGCAGCTCGGGACAGGGGGTGAACACTGAAGCTTTCTTT. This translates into CASSSGQGVNTEAFF.

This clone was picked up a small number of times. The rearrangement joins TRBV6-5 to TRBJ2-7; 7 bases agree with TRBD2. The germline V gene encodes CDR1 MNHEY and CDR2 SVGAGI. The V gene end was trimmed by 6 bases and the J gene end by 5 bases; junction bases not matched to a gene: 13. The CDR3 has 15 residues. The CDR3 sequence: CASRPTRTSLDEQYF. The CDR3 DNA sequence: TGTGCCAGCAGACCTACCCGGACTAGTCTTGACGAGCAGTACTTC.

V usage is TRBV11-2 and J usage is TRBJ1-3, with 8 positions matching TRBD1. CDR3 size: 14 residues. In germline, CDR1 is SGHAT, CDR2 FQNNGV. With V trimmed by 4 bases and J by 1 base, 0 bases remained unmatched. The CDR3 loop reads CASSWTGSGNTIYF. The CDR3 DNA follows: TGTGCCAGCAGCTGGACAGGGTCTGGAAACACCATATATTTT.

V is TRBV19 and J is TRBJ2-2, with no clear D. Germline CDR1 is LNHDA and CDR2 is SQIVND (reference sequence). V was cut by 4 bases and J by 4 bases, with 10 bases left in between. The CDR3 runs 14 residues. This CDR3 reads CASSSVSSTGELFF. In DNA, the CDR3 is TGTGCCAGTAGTAGCGTCAGCTCCACCGGGGAGCTGTTTTTT.

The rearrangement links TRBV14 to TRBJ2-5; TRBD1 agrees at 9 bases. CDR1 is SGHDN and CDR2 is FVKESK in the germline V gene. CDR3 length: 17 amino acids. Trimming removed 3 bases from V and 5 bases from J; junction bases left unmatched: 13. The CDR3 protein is CASSQRAGQGLWETQYF. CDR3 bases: TGTGCCAGCAGCCAGCGGGCGGGACAGGGACTTTGGGAGACCCAGTACTTC.

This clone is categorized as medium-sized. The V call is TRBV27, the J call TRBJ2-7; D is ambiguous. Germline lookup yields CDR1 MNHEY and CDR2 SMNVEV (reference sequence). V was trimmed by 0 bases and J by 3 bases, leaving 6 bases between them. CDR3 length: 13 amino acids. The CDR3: CASSLSVDYEQYF. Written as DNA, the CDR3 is TGTGCCAGCAGTTTATCGGTCGACTACGAGCAGTACTTC.

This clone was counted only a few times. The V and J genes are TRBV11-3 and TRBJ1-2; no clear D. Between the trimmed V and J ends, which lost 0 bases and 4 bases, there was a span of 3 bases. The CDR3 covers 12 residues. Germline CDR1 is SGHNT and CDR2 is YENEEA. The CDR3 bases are TGTGCCAGCAGCTTAGAGGGCTATGGCTACACCTTC. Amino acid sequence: CASSLEGYGYTF.

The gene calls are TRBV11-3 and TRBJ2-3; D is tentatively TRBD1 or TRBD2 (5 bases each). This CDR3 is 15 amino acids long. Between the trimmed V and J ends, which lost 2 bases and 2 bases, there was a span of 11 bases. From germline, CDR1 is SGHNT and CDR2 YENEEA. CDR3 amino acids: CASSLWGWDTDTQYF. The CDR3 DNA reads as TGTGCCAGCAGCTTATGGGGGTGGGACACAGATACGCAGTATTTT. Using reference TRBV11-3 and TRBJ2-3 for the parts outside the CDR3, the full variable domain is EAGVVQSPRYKIIEKKQPVAFWCNPISGHNTLYWYLQNLGQGPELLIRYENEEAVDDSQLPKDRFSAERLKGVDSTLKIQPAELGDSAVYLCASSLWGWDTDTQYFGPGTRLTVL.

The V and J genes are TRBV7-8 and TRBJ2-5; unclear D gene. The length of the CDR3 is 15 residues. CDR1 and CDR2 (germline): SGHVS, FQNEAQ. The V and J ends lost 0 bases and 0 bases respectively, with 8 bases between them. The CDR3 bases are TGTGCCAGCAGCTTAGCTATCATACACCAAGAGACCCAGTACTTC. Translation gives CASSLAIIHQETQYF.

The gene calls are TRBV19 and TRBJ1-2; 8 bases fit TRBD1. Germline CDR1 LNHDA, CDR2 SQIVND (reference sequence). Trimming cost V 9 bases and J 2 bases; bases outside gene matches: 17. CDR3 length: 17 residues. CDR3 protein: CASISGTGDTTNYGYTF. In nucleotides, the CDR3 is TGTGCCAGCATCTCGGGGACAGGCGATACTACGAACTATGGCTACACCTTC.

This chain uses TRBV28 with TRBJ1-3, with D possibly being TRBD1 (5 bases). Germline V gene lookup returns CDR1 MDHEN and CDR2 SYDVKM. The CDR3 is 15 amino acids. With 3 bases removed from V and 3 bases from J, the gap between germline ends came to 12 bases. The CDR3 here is CASSFGGASGNTIYF. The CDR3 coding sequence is TGTGCCAGCAGTTTTGGGGGAGCAAGTGGAAACACCATATATTTT.

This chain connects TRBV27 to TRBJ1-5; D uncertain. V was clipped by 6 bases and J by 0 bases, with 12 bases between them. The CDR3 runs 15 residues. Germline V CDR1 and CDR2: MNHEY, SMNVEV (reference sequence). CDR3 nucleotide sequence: TGTGCCAGCAGGACGCAGGTATATAGCAATCAGCCCCAGCATTTT. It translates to CASRTQVYSNQPQHF.

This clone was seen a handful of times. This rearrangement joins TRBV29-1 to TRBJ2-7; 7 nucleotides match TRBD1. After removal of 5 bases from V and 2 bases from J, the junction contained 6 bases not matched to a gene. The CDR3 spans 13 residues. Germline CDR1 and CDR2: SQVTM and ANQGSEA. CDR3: CSVNRDSTYEQYF. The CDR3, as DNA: TGCAGCGTTAACCGGGACAGCACCTACGAGCAGTACTTC.

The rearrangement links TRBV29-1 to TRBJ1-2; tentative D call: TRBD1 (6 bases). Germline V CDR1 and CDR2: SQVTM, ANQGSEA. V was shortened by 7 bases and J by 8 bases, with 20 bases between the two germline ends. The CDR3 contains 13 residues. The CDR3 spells CSARVGQSGGYTF. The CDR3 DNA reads TGCAGCGCCAGAGTAGGACAGTCTGGAGGCTACACCTTC.

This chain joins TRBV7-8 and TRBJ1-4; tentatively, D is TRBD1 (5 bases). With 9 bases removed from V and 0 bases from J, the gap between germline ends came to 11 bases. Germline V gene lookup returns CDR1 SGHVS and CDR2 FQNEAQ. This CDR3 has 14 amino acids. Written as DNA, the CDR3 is TGTGCCAGTTCACAGACAGCAACTAATGAAAAACTGTTTTTT. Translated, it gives CASSQTATNEKLFF. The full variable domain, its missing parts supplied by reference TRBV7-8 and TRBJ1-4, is GAGVSQSPRYKVAKRGQDVALRCDPISGHVSLFWYQQALGQGPEFLTYFQNEAQLDKSGLPSDRFFAERPEGSVSTLKIQRTQQEDSAVYLCASSQTATNEKLFFGSGTQLSVL.

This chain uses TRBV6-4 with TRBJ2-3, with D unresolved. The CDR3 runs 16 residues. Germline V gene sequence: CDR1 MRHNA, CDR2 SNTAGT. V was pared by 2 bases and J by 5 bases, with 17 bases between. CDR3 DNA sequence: TGTGCCAGCAGTGACGGTGGGCACGGAGTTGGAGATACGCAGTATTTT. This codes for CASSDGGHGVGDTQYF.

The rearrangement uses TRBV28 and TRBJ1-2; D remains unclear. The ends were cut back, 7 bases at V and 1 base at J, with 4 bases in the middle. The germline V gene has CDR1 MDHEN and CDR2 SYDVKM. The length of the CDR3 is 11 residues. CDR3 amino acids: CASNYNYGYTF. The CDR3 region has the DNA TGTGCCAGCAACTATAACTATGGCTACACCTTC.